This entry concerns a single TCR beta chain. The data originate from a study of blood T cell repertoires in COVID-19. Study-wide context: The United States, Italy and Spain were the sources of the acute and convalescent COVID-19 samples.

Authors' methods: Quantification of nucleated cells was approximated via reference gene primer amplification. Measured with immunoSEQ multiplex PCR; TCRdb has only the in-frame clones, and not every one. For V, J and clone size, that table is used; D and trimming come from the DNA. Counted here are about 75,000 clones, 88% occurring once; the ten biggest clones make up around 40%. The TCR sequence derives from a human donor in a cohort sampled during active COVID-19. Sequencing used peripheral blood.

The CDR3 bases are TGTGCCAGCAGGCCCAACAGTAATCATTACGAGCAGTACTTC. Translating gives CASRPNSNHYEQYF. The chain couples TRBV28 to TRBJ2-7, with D uncertain. Per germline, CDR1 MDHEN and CDR2 SYDVKM. CDR3 size: 14 residues. V was clipped by 6 bases and J by 4 bases, with 16 bases between them.